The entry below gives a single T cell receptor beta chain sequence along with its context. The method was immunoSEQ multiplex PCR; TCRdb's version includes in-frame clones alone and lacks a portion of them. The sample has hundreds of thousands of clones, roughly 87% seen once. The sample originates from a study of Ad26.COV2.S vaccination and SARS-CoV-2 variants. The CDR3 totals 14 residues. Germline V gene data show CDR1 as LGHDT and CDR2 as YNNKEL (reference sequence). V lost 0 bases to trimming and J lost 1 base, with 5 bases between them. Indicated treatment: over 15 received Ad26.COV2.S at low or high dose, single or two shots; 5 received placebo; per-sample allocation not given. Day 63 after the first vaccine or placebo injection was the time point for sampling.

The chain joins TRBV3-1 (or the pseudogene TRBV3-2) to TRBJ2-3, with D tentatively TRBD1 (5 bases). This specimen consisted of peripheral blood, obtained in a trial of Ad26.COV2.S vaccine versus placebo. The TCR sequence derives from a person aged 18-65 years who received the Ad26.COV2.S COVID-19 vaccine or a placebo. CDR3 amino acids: CASSQDRGTDTQYF. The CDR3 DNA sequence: TGTGCCAGCAGCCAAGACAGGGGCACAGATACGCAGTATTTT.